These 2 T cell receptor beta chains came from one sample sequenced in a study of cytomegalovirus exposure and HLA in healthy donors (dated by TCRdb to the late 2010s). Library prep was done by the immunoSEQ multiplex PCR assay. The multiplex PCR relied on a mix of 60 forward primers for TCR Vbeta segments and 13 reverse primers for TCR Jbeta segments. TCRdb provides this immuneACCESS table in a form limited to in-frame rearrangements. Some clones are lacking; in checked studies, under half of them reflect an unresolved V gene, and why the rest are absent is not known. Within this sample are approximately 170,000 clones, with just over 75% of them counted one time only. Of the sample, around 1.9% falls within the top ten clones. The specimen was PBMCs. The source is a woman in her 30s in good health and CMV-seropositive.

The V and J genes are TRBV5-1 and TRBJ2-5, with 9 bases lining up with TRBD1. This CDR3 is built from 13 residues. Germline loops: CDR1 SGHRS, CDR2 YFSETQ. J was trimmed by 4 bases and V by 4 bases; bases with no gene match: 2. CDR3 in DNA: TGCGCCAGCAGCAGGGACAGGGTAGAGACCCAGTACTTC. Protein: CASSRDRVETQYF.

The CDR3 DNA reads as TGCAGCGTTGAAGTTCACCAGGGTAATGAGCAGTTCTTC. Residues: CSVEVHQGNEQFF. This sequence joins TRBV29-1 and TRBJ2-1, with a weak D call TRBD1 (5 bases). This CDR3 is 13 amino acids long. Trimming took 1 base from V and 7 from J, leaving 11 bases between them. The germline V gene encodes CDR1 SQVTM and CDR2 ANQGSEA.